This T cell receptor beta chain was profiled in a study of graft-versus-host responses after intestinal transplantation. Study overall: Each of the recipients got a multivisceral, liver-intestinal, or isolated intestinal transplant. Every transplant recipient was induced with anti-thymocyte globulin, then maintained on tacrolimus and steroids for about 3 years. General observations from the study: Allografts from individuals with graft-donor T cell macrochimerism displayed high graft-versus-host to host-versus-graft clonal ratios. Detection of GvH clones occurred in recipient marrow, and some had their first appearance in ileum or blood.

Germline lookup yields CDR1 LNHDA and CDR2 SQIVND (reference sequence). V lost 0 bases to trimming and J lost 5 bases; unmatched junction nucleotides: 5. The CDR3 totals 16 residues. Regarding this clone: The target antigen is unknown.

The assay was immunoSEQ multiplex PCR, and TCRdb's table has in-frame clones only and misses some. The table has about 93,000 clones, 90% to 95% seen once. V usage is TRBV19 and J usage is TRBJ2-1, with TRBD2 identical over 9 bases. The receptor's source is a human donor who received an intestinal transplant. This specimen consisted of unstimulated CD8+ T cells sorted from spleen or lymph node cells, obtained before intestinal transplant. For the CDR3, the DNA is TGTGCCAGTAGTATAGATATCCTAGCGGGACACAATGAGCAGTTCTTC. It yields the protein CASSIDILAGHNEQFF.